This T cell receptor beta chain comes out of a study of blood T cells in healthy people across ages. Study results and limitations: Leaving the PBMCs unsorted stopped any conclusive comparison of naive versus antigen-experienced cells.

This clonotype was seen a handful of times. What it binds is not known. Alongside a J-beta primer mix, a sample-barcoded 5' primer served in a second PCR lasting roughly 6 to 12 cycles. TCRdb passed the 5' RACE reads through MiXCR, listing each CDR3 protein once. The sample records about a million distinct CDR3 sequences, about 51% being singletons. Germline V gene sequence: CDR1 LGHNA, CDR2 YNFKEQ. The CDR3 is made up of 18 amino acids. V lost 2 bases and J lost 2; bases outside the gene matches: 9. The specimen was blood. The chain has TRBV4-2 and TRBJ2-6, with 7 positions matching TRBD1. The clonotype was recovered from a woman in her fifties or sixties in good health. The CDR3 DNA reads TGTGCCAGCAGCCAATCAGCCACAGGGGCGGCTGGGGCCAACGTCCTGACTTTC. It encodes CASSQSATGAAGANVLTF.